Reported below is one T cell receptor (beta chain). Its antigen is as yet unknown. It was with 60 Vbeta and 13 Jbeta primers that the PCR ran. Sequenced by immunoSEQ multiplex PCR; TCRdb stores in-frame clones only, minus some. This table has 110,000 to 150,000 clones, 84% appearing once. The record originates from a study of cytomegalovirus exposure and HLA in healthy donors. Study overall: From donors who were HLA-typed, an early data release held 80 million to 95 million unique TCRs. Researchers found that under 90% of 300 to 450 genotyped donors fell within the Caucasian-associated ancestry cluster.

The ends were cut back, 5 bases at V and 6 bases at J, with 17 bases in the middle. The CDR3 spans 15 residues. Germline assignment: CDR1 SEHNR and CDR2 FQNEAQ (reference sequence). Study-level findings and limits: 87-base-pair reads could not separate some V segments, including TRBV6-2 and TRBV6-3. Beyond CMV serostatus, there was no information to go on about immune exposure.

Sequencing was carried out using PBMCs. The sequence was collected from a boy between 2 and 10 years old in good health and CMV-seronegative. The genes are TRBV7-9 and TRBJ1-5; tentative D call: TRBD1 (5 bases). The CDR3 loop reads CASSTGPGRGQPQHF. The DNA for the CDR3 is TGTGCCAGCAGCACAGGACCCGGGAGGGGTCAGCCCCAGCATTTT. Using reference TRBV7-9 and TRBJ1-5 for the parts outside the CDR3, the full variable domain is DTGVSQNPRHKITKRGQNVTFRCDPISEHNRLYWYRQTLGQGPEFLTYFQNEAQLEKSRLLSDRFSAERPKGSFSTLEIQRTEQGDSAMYLCASSTGPGRGQPQHFGDGTRLSIL.